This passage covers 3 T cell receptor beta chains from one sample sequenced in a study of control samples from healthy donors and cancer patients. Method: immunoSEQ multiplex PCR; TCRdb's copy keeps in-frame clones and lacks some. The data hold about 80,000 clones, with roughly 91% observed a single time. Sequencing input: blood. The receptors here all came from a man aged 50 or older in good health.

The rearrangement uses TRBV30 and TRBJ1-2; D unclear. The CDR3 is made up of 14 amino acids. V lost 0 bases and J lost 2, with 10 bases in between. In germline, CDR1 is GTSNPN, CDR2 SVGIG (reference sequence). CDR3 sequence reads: CAWSVQRSNYGYTF. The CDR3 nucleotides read TGTGCCTGGAGTGTACAGCGAAGCAACTATGGCTACACCTTC.

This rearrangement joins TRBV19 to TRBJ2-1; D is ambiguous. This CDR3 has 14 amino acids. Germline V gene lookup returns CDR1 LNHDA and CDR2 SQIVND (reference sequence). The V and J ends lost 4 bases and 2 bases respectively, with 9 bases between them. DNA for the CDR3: TGTGCCAGTAGTAAGGAACCTCCCTACAATGAGCAGTTCTTC. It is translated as CASSKEPPYNEQFF.

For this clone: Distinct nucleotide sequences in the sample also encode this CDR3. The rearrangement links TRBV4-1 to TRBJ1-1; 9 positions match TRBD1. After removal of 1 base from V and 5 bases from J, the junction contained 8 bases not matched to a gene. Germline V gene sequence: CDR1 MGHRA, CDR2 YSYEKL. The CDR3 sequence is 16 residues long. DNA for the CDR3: TGCGCCAGCAGCCAAGTTCTACAGGGGGCAAATACTGAAGCTTTCTTT. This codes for CASSQVLQGANTEAFF.